A single sample gave rise to the 25 T cell receptor beta chains below, sequenced in a study of OX40 agonist ivuxolimab in advanced cancers. The table came from immunoSEQ multiplex PCR; TCRdb's copy has only in-frame clones and leaves some out. The sample yields more than 60,000 clones, around 87% seen once. The sample was CD4+ or CD8+ T cells sorted from blood, taken in a trial of the OX40 agonist ivuxolimab. These receptors were taken from an adult with an advanced solid tumor such as melanoma, head and neck, liver or kidney cancer.

V usage is TRBV29-1 and J usage is TRBJ2-1; 9 nucleotides match TRBD2. Germline values: CDR1 SQVTM, CDR2 ANQGSEA. V was pared by 7 bases and J by 0 bases, with 10 bases of the junction left unmatched. CDR3 length: 16 amino acids. The CDR3 DNA reads as TGCAGCGGGGAGGGGCTAGCGGGGAGCTCCTACAATGAGCAGTTCTTC. Protein: CSGEGLAGSSYNEQFF.

The chain employs TRBV13 and TRBJ2-7; D gene unclear. CDR1 and CDR2 (germline): PRHDT, FYEKMQ (reference sequence). V gave up 0 bases and J gave up 2 bases, with 8 bases separating them. This CDR3 spans 14 amino acids. The CDR3 bases are TGTGCCAGCAGCTTAGGAGGAACCCCCTACGAGCAGTACTTC. It specifies CASSLGGTPYEQYF. The full variable domain, completed using reference TRBV13 and TRBJ2-7, is AAGVIQSPRHLIKEKRETATLKCYPIPRHDTVYWYQQGPGQDPQFLISFYEKMQSDKGSIPDRFSAQQFSDYHSELNMSSLELGDSALYFCASSLGGTPYEQYFGPGTRLTVT.

This chain uses TRBV27 with TRBJ1-4, with a possible D match to TRBD1 (5 bases). CDR3 length equals 16 residues. The ends were cut back, 1 base at V and 5 bases at J, with 14 bases in the middle. Germline loops: CDR1 MNHEY, CDR2 SMNVEV (reference sequence). The CDR3 DNA reads TGTGCCAGCAGTTTATACTCTCGGGGGTGGAATGAAAAACTGTTTTTT. Amino acid sequence: CASSLYSRGWNEKLFF.

The rearrangement links TRBV9 to TRBJ2-1, with TRBD2 as a possible D gene (6 bases). The germline V and J ends were trimmed by 0 bases and 8 bases, with 12 bases remaining between them. CDR3 length: 14 residues. Germline loops: CDR1 SGDLS, CDR2 YYNGEE. The CDR3 is CASSVVGGDYEQFF. Written as DNA, the CDR3 is TGTGCCAGCAGCGTAGTGGGGGGAGACTATGAGCAGTTCTTC. Variable domain in full (rest from reference TRBV9 and TRBJ2-1): DSGVTQTPKHLITATGQRVTLRCSPRSGDLSVYWYQQSLDQGLQFLIQYYNGEERAKGNILERFSAQQFPDLHSELNLSSLELGDSALYFCASSVVGGDYEQFFGPGTRLTVL.

The CDR3 spells CASSFGWTTPQETQYF. CDR3 DNA: TGTGCCAGCAGCTTTGGGTGGACTACTCCTCAAGAGACCCAGTACTTC. This chain connects TRBV11-2 to TRBJ2-5; maybe TRBD2 (6 bases). V was trimmed by 3 bases and J by 2 bases, leaving 16 bases between them. Germline CDR1 and CDR2: SGHAT and FQNNGV. The CDR3 runs 16 residues.

This chain joins TRBV27 and TRBJ2-5; no firm D call. The V gene's germline CDR1 is MNHEY and CDR2 SMNVEV (reference sequence). Trimming removed 3 bases at V and 5 bases at J, with 10 bases between. This CDR3 has 13 residues. The CDR3: CASSFLREETQYF. The CDR3 DNA sequence: TGTGCCAGCAGTTTCCTTCGTGAGGAGACCCAGTACTTC.

This clone was observed a few times. V gene TRBV19 combines with J gene TRBJ1-5, with D tentatively TRBD1 (5 bases). CDR3 length equals 12 residues. Looked up from germline, CDR1 is LNHDA and CDR2 is SQIVND (reference sequence). The V gene lost 4 bases and the J gene lost 4 bases, with 5 bases spanning the gap. CDR3 sequence (DNA): TGTGCCAGTAGTACAGGGAATCAGCCCCAGCATTTT. Residues: CASSTGNQPQHF.

The chain combines TRBV9 with TRBJ1-2; possibly TRBD1 for D (5 bases). Trimming removed 2 bases at V and 3 bases at J, with 11 bases between. CDR1 and CDR2 (germline): SGDLS, YYNGEE. The CDR3 extends over 14 amino acids. In DNA form, the CDR3 reads TGTGCCAGCAGCGTGACCGGGACGGACTATGGCTACACCTTC. This translates into CASSVTGTDYGYTF.

The chain carries TRBV5-5 and TRBJ2-4; D is undetermined. The CDR3 runs 12 residues. Deletions cut 0 bases from V and 5 bases from J, with 3 bases between. Germline V gene sequence: CDR1 SGHKS, CDR2 YYEKEE (reference sequence). The CDR3 bases are TGTGCCAGCAGCTTGGGCCAAAACATTCAGTACTTC. This gives the protein CASSLGQNIQYF. Together with reference TRBV5-5 and TRBJ2-4, the CDR3 gives the full variable domain: DAGVTQSPTHLIKTRGQQVTLRCSPISGHKSVSWYQQVLGQGPQFIFQYYEKEERGRGNFPDRFSARQFPNYSSELNVNALLLGDSALYLCASSLGQNIQYFGAGTRLSVL.

V and J are TRBV18 and TRBJ2-2, with 7 bases that match TRBD2. V was pared by 8 bases and J by 6 bases, with 6 bases of the junction left unmatched. CDR3 size: 13 residues. Germline assignment: CDR1 KGHSH and CDR2 LQKENI. Here the CDR3 reads CASPGGPAGELFF. Written as DNA, the CDR3 is TGTGCCAGCCCGGGGGGACCCGCCGGGGAGCTGTTTTTT.

This rearrangement joins TRBV11-2 to TRBJ2-5, with 8 bases aligning to TRBD1. CDR3 length equals 13 residues. V trimming: 6 bases; J trimming: 3 bases; junction bases outside the gene matches: 3. CDR1 is SGHAT and CDR2 is FQNNGV in the germline V gene. The CDR3 region is CASRSTGEETQYF. As DNA, the CDR3 is TGTGCCAGCAGATCGACAGGGGAAGAGACCCAGTACTTC.

The rearrangement links TRBV7-6 to TRBJ2-2; 7 bases agree with TRBD2. In germline, CDR1 is SGHVS, CDR2 FNYEAQ. V gave up 2 bases and J gave up 0 bases; unmatched junction bases: 6. This CDR3 region has 17 residues. CDR3: CASSLLLAESNTGELFF. For the CDR3, the DNA is TGTGCCAGCAGCTTACTTCTAGCGGAGTCGAACACCGGGGAGCTGTTTTTT.

This chain links TRBV10-3 with TRBJ2-5, with 7 bases that match TRBD2. The CDR3 has 13 residues. V shed 10 bases, J shed 5 bases, and the junction held 10 bases outside the gene matches. CDR1 is ENHRY and CDR2 is SYGVKD in the germline V gene. The CDR3 DNA follows: TGTGCCACAATGACGGGAGGTGGGGAGACCCAGTACTTC. Translated, it gives CATMTGGGETQYF.

The chain has TRBV7-8 and TRBJ2-5; D call uncertain. Germline V gene data show CDR1 as SGHVS and CDR2 as FQNEAQ. This CDR3 is built from 13 residues. Trimming cost V 1 base and J 7 bases, with 10 bases left between them. CDR3 loop: CASSLVSAATQYF. DNA for the CDR3: TGTGCCAGCAGCTTAGTGAGTGCGGCGACCCAGTACTTC.

This chain joins TRBV29-1 and TRBJ2-7, with 8 bases identical to TRBD1. Unmatched junction bases numbered 11, after V lost 3 bases and J lost 7 bases. The CDR3 sequence is 14 residues long. Germline CDR1 reads SQVTM; CDR2 reads ANQGSEA. Here the CDR3 reads CSVDVQGVPGEQYF. CDR3 in DNA: TGCAGCGTTGACGTACAGGGGGTGCCGGGAGAGCAGTACTTC.

In nucleotides, the CDR3 is TGTGCCAGTAGTATTGGCGGGAGGGGGAGCAATGAGCAGTTCTTC. It yields the protein CASSIGGRGSNEQFF. The V call is TRBV19, the J call TRBJ2-1, with 9 nucleotides matching TRBD2. J lost 6 bases, V lost 3 bases, and 6 bases had no gene match. Germline V gene data show CDR1 as LNHDA and CDR2 as SQIVND (reference sequence). The CDR3 loop spans 15 amino acids.

This sequence joins TRBV19 and TRBJ2-1; 10 bases align to TRBD2. The V gene end was trimmed by 2 bases and the J gene end by 7 bases; junction bases not matched to a gene: 2. Germline V CDR1 and CDR2: LNHDA, SQIVND (reference sequence). The CDR3 has 14 residues. CDR3 loop: CASSILAGVNEQFF. The CDR3 DNA reads TGTGCCAGTAGTATACTAGCGGGAGTTAATGAGCAGTTCTTC. Complete variable domain (other parts from reference TRBV19 and TRBJ2-1): DGGITQSPKYLFRKEGQNVTLSCEQNLNHDAMYWYRQDPGQGLRLIYYSQIVNDFQKGDIAEGYSVSREKKESFPLTVTSAQKNPTAFYLCASSILAGVNEQFFGPGTRLTVL.

This chain connects TRBV18 to TRBJ2-3, with a possible D match to TRBD2 (6 bases). The CDR3 loop spans 18 amino acids. Germline V lookup: CDR1 KGHSH, CDR2 LQKENI. V was pared by 3 bases and J by 6 bases, with 25 bases between. CDR3 nucleotide sequence: TGTGCCAGCTCACCGTTTTCAAATCGGGCCAGGGAGGTGGATACGCAGTATTTT. It is translated as CASSPFSNRAREVDTQYF. Combining the CDR3 with reference TRBV18 and TRBJ2-3 gives the whole variable domain NAGVMQNPRHLVRRRGQEARLRCSPMKGHSHVYWYRQLPEEGLKFMVYLQKENIIDESGMPKERFSAEFPKEGPSILRIQQVVRGDSAAYFCASSPFSNRAREVDTQYFGPGTRLTVL.

This clone was observed a handful of times. V gene TRBV5-4 combines with J gene TRBJ2-5; no reliable D call. Germline V gene sequence: CDR1 SGHNT, CDR2 YYREEE (reference sequence). This CDR3 region has 14 residues. Trimming took off 0 bases at V and 5 bases at J, with 11 bases between the two ends. The CDR3 loop reads CASSLAVDFETQYF. CDR3 DNA sequence: TGTGCCAGCAGCTTGGCAGTTGATTTTGAGACCCAGTACTTC. Variable domain in full (rest from reference TRBV5-4 and TRBJ2-5): ETGVTQSPTHLIKTRGQQVTLRCSSQSGHNTVSWYQQALGQGPQFIFQYYREEENGRGNFPPRFSGLQFPNYSSELNVNALELDDSALYLCASSLAVDFETQYFGPGTRLLVL.

The gene calls are TRBV28 and TRBJ1-5, with D maybe TRBD1 (5 bases). In germline, CDR1 is MDHEN, CDR2 SYDVKM. This CDR3 has 14 amino acids. Trimming shortened V by 5 bases and J by 3 bases, and 11 bases separated the two germline ends. CDR3 sequence (DNA): TGTGCCAGCAGTCCGAGGGGAAACAATCAGCCCCAGCATTTT. This encodes CASSPRGNNQPQHF.

The rearrangement uses TRBV9 and TRBJ2-7; a weak D match, TRBD2 (5 bases). V was trimmed by 4 bases and J by 1 base, leaving 9 bases between them. This CDR3 has 13 residues. CDR1 is SGDLS, CDR2 YYNGEE, per germline. The CDR3 loop is CASSLSGSYEQYF. The CDR3 region has the DNA TGTGCCAGCAGCTTAAGCGGTTCCTACGAGCAGTACTTC.

The chain links TRBV7-9 to TRBJ1-4; 9 nucleotides match TRBD1. The ends lost 1 base at V and 8 bases at J; junction bases unmatched: 11. Germline values: CDR1 SEHNR, CDR2 FQNEAQ (reference sequence). The CDR3 has 17 amino acids. The CDR3: CASSLGGTGSPDEKLFF. CDR3 coding DNA: TGTGCCAGCAGCTTAGGTGGGACAGGGAGTCCCGACGAAAAACTGTTTTTT. The variable domain in full, completed from reference TRBV7-9 and TRBJ1-4, reads DTGVSQNPRHKITKRGQNVTFRCDPISEHNRLYWYRQTLGQGPEFLTYFQNEAQLEKSRLLSDRFSAERPKGSFSTLEIQRTEQGDSAMYLCASSLGGTGSPDEKLFFGSGTQLSVL.

The rearrangement links TRBV7-8 to TRBJ2-1; no clear D gene. The CDR3 is made up of 16 amino acids. Trimming stripped 4 bases from V and 0 bases from J, with 13 bases between. Germline CDR1 and CDR2: SGHVS and FQNEAQ. CDR3 region: CASSSPHSTSYNEQFF. The CDR3 DNA follows: TGTGCCAGCAGCTCCCCCCATTCTACCTCCTACAATGAGCAGTTCTTC.

The CDR3 bases are TGTGCCAGCAGACCGACACTTACAATTTCTGAGCAGTACTTC. Its protein product is CASRPTLTISEQYF. The V gene is TRBV28, the J gene TRBJ2-7; unclear D gene. Trimming took 6 bases from V and 7 from J, leaving 19 bases between them. From germline, CDR1 is MDHEN and CDR2 SYDVKM. This CDR3 is 14 amino acids long.

This chain links TRBV27 with TRBJ2-7; 9 bases map to TRBD2. J was trimmed by 6 bases and V by 6 bases; bases with no gene match: 9. Germline values: CDR1 MNHEY, CDR2 SMNVEV (reference sequence). This CDR3 has 14 residues. The CDR3 DNA follows: TGTGCCAGCAGGAGCCTGGGACTAGCATCCGAGCAGTACTTC. It encodes CASRSLGLASEQYF.